The source of this T cell receptor beta chain is a study of blood T cell repertoires in COVID-19. Turning to the study itself: Whether acute or convalescent, the COVID-19 samples came from the United States, Italy and Spain. T cells, B-cell-depleted T cells, or PBMCs provided the cDNA or gDNA that served as material.

J gave up 0 bases and V 1 base, and 7 bases lay outside the gene matches. Germline CDR1 and CDR2: SGHNT and YENEEA. The CDR3 contains 18 residues. Original methodology: For nucleated cells, counts were estimated from reference gene primer amplification. The table came from immunoSEQ multiplex PCR; TCRdb's copy has only in-frame clones and leaves some out. D and trimming were read from the DNA, whereas the V and J calls and clone size are those reported in that table. The sample records 230,000 or so clones, 80% to 90% being singletons. The sequenced sample was peripheral blood. V and J are TRBV11-3 and TRBJ2-2; 8 positions agree with TRBD1. This TCR derives from a woman aged 40 to 49 who had recovered from COVID-19. The CDR3 loop is CASSLGGRGPANTGELFF. CDR3 bases: TGTGCCAGCAGCTTAGGCGGCAGGGGGCCAGCGAACACCGGGGAGCTGTTTTTT.